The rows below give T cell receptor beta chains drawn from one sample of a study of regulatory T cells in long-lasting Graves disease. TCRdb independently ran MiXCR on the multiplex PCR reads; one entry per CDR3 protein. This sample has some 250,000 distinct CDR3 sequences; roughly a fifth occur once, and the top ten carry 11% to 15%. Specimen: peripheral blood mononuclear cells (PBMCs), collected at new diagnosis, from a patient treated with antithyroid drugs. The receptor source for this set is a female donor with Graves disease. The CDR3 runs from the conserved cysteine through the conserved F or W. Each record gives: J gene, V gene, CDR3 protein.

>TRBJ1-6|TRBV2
CARNREKGSPLHF
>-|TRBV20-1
CSARGSDAGFGEQYF
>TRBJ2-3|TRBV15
CATSRVRGPTDTQYF
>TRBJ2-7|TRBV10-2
CASSESSTVYEQYF
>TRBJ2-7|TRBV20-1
CSAGTSGGREQYF
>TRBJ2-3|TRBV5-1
CASSSTGMGTDTQYF
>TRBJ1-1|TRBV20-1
CSARDIRGLNEAFF
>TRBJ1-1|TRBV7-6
CASRRGDRGSNEAFF
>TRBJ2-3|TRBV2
CASSGEGGDTQYF
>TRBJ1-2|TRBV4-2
CASSRTGAEGYTF
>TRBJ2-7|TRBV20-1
CSARAPSAYEQYF
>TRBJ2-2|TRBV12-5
CASGDGVNTGELFF
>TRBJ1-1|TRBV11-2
CASSLGRTENTEAFF
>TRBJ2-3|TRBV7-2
CASRQTSGPTDTQYF
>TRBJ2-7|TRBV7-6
CASSSEPSYEQYF
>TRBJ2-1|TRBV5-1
CASSTGTSGIPYNEQFF
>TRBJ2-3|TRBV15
CATSRDLEATDTQYF
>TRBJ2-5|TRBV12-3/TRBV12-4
CASSLAGGRQETQYF
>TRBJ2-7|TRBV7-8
CASSASGGRSYEQYF
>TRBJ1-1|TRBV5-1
CASSSAGVNTEAFF
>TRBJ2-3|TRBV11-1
CASTAGFGDTQYF
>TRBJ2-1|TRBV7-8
CASSLAVSEQFF
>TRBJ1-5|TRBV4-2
CASSPGPQPGGNQPQHF
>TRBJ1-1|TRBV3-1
CASSLRVAGTEAFF
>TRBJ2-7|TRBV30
CAWRNRDRGISAQYF
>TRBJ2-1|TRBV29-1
CSAEGGIGNEQFF
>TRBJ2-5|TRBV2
CASRAPLAGYQETQYF
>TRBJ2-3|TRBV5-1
CASSLGIAGATDTQYF
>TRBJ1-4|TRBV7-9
CASSHDQGANEKLFF
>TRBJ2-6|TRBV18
CASSVGQVESGANVLTF
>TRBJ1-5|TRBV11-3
CATPRGGNQPQHF
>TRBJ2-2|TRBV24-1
CATRGTSGPTGELFF
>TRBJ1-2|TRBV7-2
CASSRRQDYGYTF
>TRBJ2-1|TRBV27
CASSFLDAYNEQFF
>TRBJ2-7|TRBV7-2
CASSDQWRITYEQYF
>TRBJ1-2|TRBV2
CASSEAGQIYGYTF
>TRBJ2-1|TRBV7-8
CASSLLVRGRAVFF
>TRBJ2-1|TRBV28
CASIKGGNNEQFF
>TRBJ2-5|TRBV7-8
CASSYGLGGETQYF
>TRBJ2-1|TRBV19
CASSPPGGSGNEQFF
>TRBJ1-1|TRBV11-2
CASSLVGKAEAFF
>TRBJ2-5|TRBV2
CASKQSGTQYF
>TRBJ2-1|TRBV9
CASSPQSEYNEQFF
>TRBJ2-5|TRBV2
CASSRGQASGETQYF
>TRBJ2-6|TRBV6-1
CASRAAGANVLTF
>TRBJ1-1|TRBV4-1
CASSQGLGLETEAFF
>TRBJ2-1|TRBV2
CASSDAARLSSRRKFF
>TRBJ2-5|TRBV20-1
CSATGGPYQETQYF
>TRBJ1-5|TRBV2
CASSELGVWASNQPQHF